This TCR beta chain emerged from a study of blood T cell repertoires in COVID-19. Study details: Samples taken during acute and convalescent COVID-19 were collected in the United States, Italy and Spain. T cells, B-cell-depleted T cells, or PBMCs provided the cDNA or gDNA that served as material.

In Seattle, patients joined the study during active infection and were tracked longitudinally. Deletions cut 3 bases from V and 6 bases from J, with 10 bases between. CDR3 length equals 13 residues. Germline values: CDR1 LGHDT, CDR2 YNNKEL (reference sequence). In the original processing: Estimates of nucleated cell counts were drawn from the amplification of reference gene primers. Libraries were prepared by immunoSEQ multiplex PCR; TCRdb keeps only in-frame clonotypes and omits some of them. That table furnishes V, J and clone size, whereas the DNA furnished D and trimming. This table has 200,000 to 250,000 clones, less than 85% appearing once.

This receptor was obtained from a woman of 80 years or more with COVID-19, enrolled during active disease. The specimen sequenced was peripheral blood. The J gene is TRBJ2-3, the V gene TRBV3-1 (or the pseudogene TRBV3-2); possibly TRBD2 for D (7 bases). The CDR3 sequence: CASSQGGADTQYF. The CDR3 DNA follows: TGTGCCAGCAGCCAGGGGGGGGCCGATACGCAGTATTTT.